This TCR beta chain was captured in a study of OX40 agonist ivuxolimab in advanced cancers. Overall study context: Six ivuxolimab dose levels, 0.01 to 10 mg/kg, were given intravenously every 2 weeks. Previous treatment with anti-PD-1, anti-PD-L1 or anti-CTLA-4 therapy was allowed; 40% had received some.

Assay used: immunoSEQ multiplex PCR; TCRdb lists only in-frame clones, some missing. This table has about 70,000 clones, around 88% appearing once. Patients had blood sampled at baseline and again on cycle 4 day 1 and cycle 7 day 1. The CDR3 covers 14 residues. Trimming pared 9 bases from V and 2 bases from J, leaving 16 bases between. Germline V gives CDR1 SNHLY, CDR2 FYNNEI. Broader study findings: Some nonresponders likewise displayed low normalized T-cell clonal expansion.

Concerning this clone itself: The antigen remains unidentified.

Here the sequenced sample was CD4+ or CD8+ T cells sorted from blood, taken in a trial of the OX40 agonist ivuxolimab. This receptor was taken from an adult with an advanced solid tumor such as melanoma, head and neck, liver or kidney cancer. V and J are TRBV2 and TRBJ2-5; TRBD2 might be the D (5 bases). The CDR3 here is CASGAEEEQETQYF. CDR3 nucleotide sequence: TGTGCCAGTGGAGCTGAGGAGGAGCAAGAGACCCAGTACTTC.